The rows below give T cell receptor beta chains drawn from one sample of a study of human T cells and chemical hapten exposure. TCRdb fed the RACE reads into MiXCR, producing one record per CDR3 protein. Here the sample spans approximately 370,000 distinct CDR3 sequences, about 5% being singletons. The starting material was whole blood, obtained in connection with sensitization to the hapten diphenylcyclopropenone (DPC). All receptors derive from a young woman with alopecia areata. Some clones in this sample may be carry-over from other donors' samples. The CDR3 runs from the conserved cysteine through the conserved F or W. D genes are given only for firm matches. Clone sizes are given selectively: once, few, many, or a class where the clone is expanded.

clone_size: .
d_call: .
v_call: TRBV9
j_call: TRBJ2-4
cdr3_nt: TGTGCCAGCAGCGTGCAGGGCGGTGTGTCCAAAAACATTCAGTACTTC
cdr3_aa: CASSVQGGVSKNIQYF

clone_size: many
d_call: .
v_call: TRBV18
j_call: TRBJ2-5
cdr3_nt: TGTGCCAGCTCACCAGGGGAGCAAGAGACCCAGTACTTC
cdr3_aa: CASSPGEQETQYF

clone_size: few
d_call: TRBD1
v_call: TRBV5-1
j_call: TRBJ1-2
cdr3_nt: TGCGCCAGCAGCTCACTTACAGGGGGCACTAACTATGGCTACACCTTC
cdr3_aa: CASSSLTGGTNYGYTF

clone_size: .
d_call: .
v_call: TRBV6-5
j_call: TRBJ1-6
cdr3_nt: TGTGCCAGCAGTTACTTGGCGGGGGCAGCCTATAATTCACCCCTCCACTTT
cdr3_aa: CASSYLAGAAYNSPLHF

clone_size: many
d_call: .
v_call: TRBV10-3
j_call: TRBJ1-1
cdr3_nt: TGTGCCATCACTCCAGCCGGGGGGAGCACTGAAGCTTTCTTT
cdr3_aa: CAITPAGGSTEAFF

clone_size: few
d_call: .
v_call: TRBV4-3
j_call: TRBJ2-1
cdr3_nt: TGCGCCAGCAGCCAAGATGGGGGGGGCCCGAATGAGCAGTTCTTC
cdr3_aa: CASSQDGGGPNEQFF

clone_size: .
d_call: TRBD2
v_call: TRBV20-1
j_call: TRBJ2-1
cdr3_nt: TGCAGTGCTAGAGATAGACTAGCGGTCTACAATGAGCAGTTCTTC
cdr3_aa: CSARDRLAVYNEQFF

clone_size: .
d_call: TRBD2
v_call: TRBV6-1
j_call: TRBJ2-3
cdr3_nt: TGTGCCAGCAGGCGGAGTTACCCTCCTAGCGGGGGGGCTAGCACAGATACGCAGTATTTT
cdr3_aa: CASRRSYPPSGGASTDTQYF

clone_size: many
d_call: TRBD1
v_call: TRBV18
j_call: TRBJ1-1
cdr3_nt: TGTGCCAGCAGGGACAGCACTAACACTGAAGCTTTCTTT
cdr3_aa: CASRDSTNTEAFF

clone_size: many
d_call: TRBD1
v_call: TRBV7-9
j_call: TRBJ2-7
cdr3_nt: TGTGCCAGCATCCCTCGACAGGGTAGCTACGAGCAGTACTTC
cdr3_aa: CASIPRQGSYEQYF

clone_size: .
d_call: .
v_call: TRBV6-6
j_call: TRBJ1-6
cdr3_nt: TGTGCCAGCAGTTACCGGGACAATCGGAATTCACCCCTCCACTTT
cdr3_aa: CASSYRDNRNSPLHF

clone_size: many
d_call: TRBD2
v_call: TRBV12-3/TRBV12-4
j_call: TRBJ2-5
cdr3_nt: TGTGCCAGCAGGCCACTTTCCTCCGGGACTAGCGGGGGCATCGGAGAGACCCAGTACTTC
cdr3_aa: CASRPLSSGTSGGIGETQYF

clone_size: .
d_call: .
v_call: TRBV9
j_call: TRBJ2-1
cdr3_nt: TGTGCCAGCAGCGTAGGGGTCGGAAATGAGCAGTTCTTC
cdr3_aa: CASSVGVGNEQFF

clone_size: few
d_call: .
v_call: TRBV28
j_call: TRBJ2-1
cdr3_nt: TGTGCCAGCAGTCCCCACTACGCGAAGAATGAGCAGTTCTTC
cdr3_aa: CASSPHYAKNEQFF

clone_size: few
d_call: .
v_call: TRBV27
j_call: TRBJ2-6
cdr3_nt: TGTGCCAGCAGTTTACAGGGCCGAGGTGGGGCCAACGTCCTGACTTTC
cdr3_aa: CASSLQGRGGANVLTF

clone_size: .
d_call: .
v_call: TRBV5-1
j_call: TRBJ2-3
cdr3_nt: TGCGCCAGCAGACAAGGGGGACCTTACACAGATACGCAGTATTTT
cdr3_aa: CASRQGGPYTDTQYF

clone_size: few
d_call: .
v_call: TRBV2
j_call: TRBJ1-6
cdr3_nt: TGTGCCAGCCGAGAGGGAGTAAATAATTCACCCCTCCACTTT
cdr3_aa: CASREGVNNSPLHF

clone_size: few
d_call: .
v_call: TRBV6-5
j_call: TRBJ2-5
cdr3_nt: TGTGCCAGCAGTTACTCGCGGGGGCTTAAAGAGACCCAGTACTTC
cdr3_aa: CASSYSRGLKETQYF

clone_size: few
d_call: .
v_call: TRBV21-1
j_call: TRBJ2-3
cdr3_nt: TGTGCCAGCAGCAAAGAGGTACATACTAGCACAGATACGCAGTATTTT
cdr3_aa: CASSKEVHTSTDTQYF

clone_size: .
d_call: .
v_call: TRBV6-2/TRBV6-3
j_call: TRBJ1-1
cdr3_nt: TGTGCCAGCAGTTACTCGATGAGGGATTATATGAACACTGAAGCTTTCTTT
cdr3_aa: CASSYSMRDYMNTEAFF

clone_size: few
d_call: .
v_call: TRBV5-1
j_call: TRBJ1-2
cdr3_nt: TGCGCCAGCAGCCCCCTGGGGGGCAGCTATGGCTACACCTTC
cdr3_aa: CASSPLGGSYGYTF

clone_size: few
d_call: .
v_call: TRBV4-1
j_call: TRBJ2-1
cdr3_nt: TGCGCCAGCAGCCAAGTAGGTAGGGGACCCTACAATGAGCAGTTCTTC
cdr3_aa: CASSQVGRGPYNEQFF

clone_size: .
d_call: .
v_call: TRBV5-5
j_call: TRBJ1-1
cdr3_nt: TGTGCCAGCAGCTTTGGGGGGGCGCTTAACACTGAAGCTTTCTTT
cdr3_aa: CASSFGGALNTEAFF

clone_size: many
d_call: .
v_call: TRBV5-8
j_call: TRBJ2-6
cdr3_nt: TGTGCCAGCACCTCACCAAGGTTAACTGGGGCCAACGTCCTGACTTTC
cdr3_aa: CASTSPRLTGANVLTF

clone_size: .
d_call: TRBD2
v_call: TRBV10-3
j_call: TRBJ2-7
cdr3_nt: TGTGCCATCAGTGAGTCGGAGGGGACTAGGGGCTACGAGCAGTACTTC
cdr3_aa: CAISESEGTRGYEQYF

clone_size: many
d_call: .
v_call: TRBV12-3/TRBV12-4
j_call: TRBJ1-5
cdr3_nt: TGTGCCAGCAACGTTGGGGTCCTCAATCAGCCCCAGCATTTT
cdr3_aa: CASNVGVLNQPQHF

clone_size: many
d_call: .
v_call: TRBV5-1
j_call: TRBJ2-5
cdr3_nt: TGCGCCAGCAGCTTGGTAGCTCGGGGAGAGACCCAGTACTTC
cdr3_aa: CASSLVARGETQYF

clone_size: .
d_call: .
v_call: TRBV9
j_call: TRBJ1-3
cdr3_nt: TGTGCCAGCAGCGTAGCCAGATCTGGAAACACCATATATTTT
cdr3_aa: CASSVARSGNTIYF

clone_size: .
d_call: .
v_call: TRBV6-5
j_call: TRBJ2-2
cdr3_nt: TGTGCCAGCAGCCAAGCAGGGGGGGCCGGGGAGCTGTTTTTT
cdr3_aa: CASSQAGGAGELFF

clone_size: few
d_call: .
v_call: TRBV6-2/TRBV6-3
j_call: TRBJ1-1
cdr3_nt: TGTGCCAGCAGTTTCCGCAGGCTGACGAACACTGAAGCTTTCTTT
cdr3_aa: CASSFRRLTNTEAFF

clone_size: .
d_call: TRBD1
v_call: TRBV7-3
j_call: TRBJ2-2
cdr3_nt: TGTGCCAGCAGCCGGACAGGGATAAGCGCGAACACCGGGGAGCTGTTTTTT
cdr3_aa: CASSRTGISANTGELFF

clone_size: few
d_call: .
v_call: TRBV20-1
j_call: TRBJ1-5
cdr3_nt: TGCAGTGCTACGGACCGGACGAGCAATCAGCCCCAGCATTTT
cdr3_aa: CSATDRTSNQPQHF

clone_size: .
d_call: TRBD2
v_call: TRBV25-1
j_call: TRBJ2-7
cdr3_nt: TGTGCCAGCAGTGGATACGCCAGGGGACTAGCGGGAACAAGACCTGCCGGGAACTCCTACGAGCAGTACTTC
cdr3_aa: CASSGYARGLAGTRPAGNSYEQYF

clone_size: few
d_call: TRBD1
v_call: TRBV6-5
j_call: TRBJ1-2
cdr3_nt: TGTGCCAGCAGTTACTCTGGGACAGGGCGGGAAGGCTACACCTTC
cdr3_aa: CASSYSGTGREGYTF

clone_size: .
d_call: TRBD2
v_call: TRBV7-7
j_call: TRBJ2-1
cdr3_nt: TGTGCTAGCGGAAGGGGACTAGCGGATTACAATGAGCAGTTCTTC
cdr3_aa: CASGRGLADYNEQFF

clone_size: few
d_call: .
v_call: TRBV5-1
j_call: TRBJ2-3
cdr3_nt: TGCGCCAGCAGCTTGACAGTCGCAGATACGCAGTATTTT
cdr3_aa: CASSLTVADTQYF

clone_size: .
d_call: .
v_call: TRBV7-3
j_call: TRBJ2-1
cdr3_nt: TGTGCCAGCAGCTCCCCCCCGGAGGAGCAGTTCTTC
cdr3_aa: CASSSPPEEQFF

clone_size: few
d_call: TRBD1
v_call: TRBV27
j_call: TRBJ1-5
cdr3_nt: TGTGCCAGCTGGGACAGCCTCAATCAGCCCCAGCATTTT
cdr3_aa: CASWDSLNQPQHF

clone_size: many
d_call: .
v_call: TRBV27
j_call: TRBJ1-1
cdr3_nt: TGTGCCAGCAGTTCCAGGGGCGCTGAAGCTTTCTTT
cdr3_aa: CASSSRGAEAFF

clone_size: .
d_call: .
v_call: TRBV20-1
j_call: TRBJ1-4
cdr3_nt: TGCAGTGCTTACGGGACGGATAATGAAAAACTGTTTTTT
cdr3_aa: CSAYGTDNEKLFF

clone_size: many
d_call: .
v_call: TRBV11-2
j_call: TRBJ2-3
cdr3_nt: TGTGCCAGCAGCTTTTTGACTAGCACAGATACGCAGTATTTT
cdr3_aa: CASSFLTSTDTQYF

clone_size: many
d_call: TRBD1
v_call: TRBV12-3/TRBV12-4
j_call: TRBJ1-2
cdr3_nt: TGTGCCAGCAGTCGCTCAGCAGGGGGTGACTATGGCTACACCTTC
cdr3_aa: CASSRSAGGDYGYTF

clone_size: few
d_call: .
v_call: TRBV4-3
j_call: TRBJ2-3
cdr3_nt: TGCGCCAGCAGCCAAGACGTAGTCGCGAACCTGGCGGGGCAGTATTTT
cdr3_aa: CASSQDVVANLAGQYF

clone_size: .
d_call: TRBD1
v_call: TRBV20-1
j_call: TRBJ2-1
cdr3_nt: TGCAGTGCTAGTTTGGACAGGGTGATGGGAAATGAGCAGTTCTTC
cdr3_aa: CSASLDRVMGNEQFF

clone_size: .
d_call: TRBD1
v_call: TRBV6-6
j_call: TRBJ1-2
cdr3_nt: TGTGCCAGCAGCCGACAGGGCCCGTCCTATGGCTACACCTTC
cdr3_aa: CASSRQGPSYGYTF

clone_size: few
d_call: .
v_call: TRBV13
j_call: TRBJ1-3
cdr3_nt: TGTGCCAGCAGCTTAGGCCGGGACTTGGGAAACACCATATATTTT
cdr3_aa: CASSLGRDLGNTIYF

clone_size: many
d_call: TRBD2
v_call: TRBV10-3
j_call: TRBJ2-1
cdr3_nt: TGTGCCATCAGTGATTGGACTAGCGGGGGTCTTGAGCAGTTCTTC
cdr3_aa: CAISDWTSGGLEQFF

clone_size: .
d_call: TRBD2
v_call: TRBV20-1
j_call: TRBJ2-1
cdr3_nt: TGCAGTGCTAGATCCGGGACTAGCGGGGGCTACAATGAGCAGTTCTTC
cdr3_aa: CSARSGTSGGYNEQFF

clone_size: few
d_call: .
v_call: TRBV15
j_call: TRBJ2-3
cdr3_nt: TGTGCCACCAGCAAAGAACAGCCTAGCACAGATACGCAGTATTTT
cdr3_aa: CATSKEQPSTDTQYF

clone_size: .
d_call: .
v_call: TRBV3-1
j_call: TRBJ1-1
cdr3_nt: TGTGCCAGCAGCCAAGATGGTTCGGGCGGTGAAGCTTTCTTT
cdr3_aa: CASSQDGSGGEAFF

clone_size: few
d_call: TRBD1
v_call: TRBV6-5
j_call: TRBJ1-1
cdr3_nt: TGTGCCAGCAGTCACCCTGACAGGGAAGTTTTCTTT
cdr3_aa: CASSHPDREVFF

clone_size: few
d_call: .
v_call: TRBV4-2
j_call: TRBJ1-3
cdr3_nt: TGTGCCAGCAGCCAAGACGGGATCTCTGGAAACACCATATATTTT
cdr3_aa: CASSQDGISGNTIYF

clone_size: many
d_call: .
v_call: TRBV7-2
j_call: TRBJ2-5
cdr3_nt: TGTGCCAGCAGCCGGGGGTACCAAGAGACCCAGTACTTC
cdr3_aa: CASSRGYQETQYF

clone_size: .
d_call: .
v_call: TRBV29-1
j_call: TRBJ2-3
cdr3_nt: TGCAGCGTTGTTGAGGGTCGTGCGACAGATACGCAGTATTTT
cdr3_aa: CSVVEGRATDTQYF

clone_size: .
d_call: TRBD2
v_call: TRBV5-4
j_call: TRBJ2-3
cdr3_nt: TGTGCCAGCAGCAGTAGCGGGGGGGCCACTGGCACAGATACGCAGTATTTT
cdr3_aa: CASSSSGGATGTDTQYF